This entry concerns a single T cell receptor (beta chain). J gave up 10 bases and V 0 bases, and 10 bases lay outside the gene matches. This CDR3 spans 17 amino acids. CDR1 and CDR2 from the germline V gene are LGHNA and YSLEER. Donors in Cohort 3 counted as recovered after two negative PCRs, clearance, or symptom resolution. Repertoires were generated with immunoSEQ multiplex PCR, while TCRdb's copy carries only in-frame clones and drops some. Here the sample spans roughly 340,000 clones, 80% to 90% being singletons. The sample originates from a study of blood T cell repertoires in COVID-19. The chain combines TRBV4-3 with TRBJ1-6; TRBD1 matches at 9 bases. The sample was PBMCs or T cells enriched from blood (not recorded which). This TCR was sampled from a man in his late teens or twenties who had recovered from COVID-19. The CDR3 nucleotides are TGCGCCAGCAGCCAAGATCCCGGACAGGGGCTGGGGTCACCCCTCCACTTT. It specifies CASSQDPGQGLGSPLHF.